This passage covers 18 T cell receptor beta chains from one sample sequenced in a study of cytomegalovirus exposure and HLA in healthy donors. The PCR used 60 Vbeta and 13 Jbeta primers. This table comes from immunoSEQ multiplex PCR, and its TCRdb copy is limited to in-frame clones, with some not included. The sample includes around 160,000 clones, roughly 80% of them seen just once. The sequenced sample consisted of PBMCs. The source of these receptors is a woman between 35 and 50 years old in good health and CMV-seropositive.

J is TRBJ2-3 and V is TRBV18; 7 bases map to TRBD1. This CDR3 comprises 15 residues. Germline V gene sequence: CDR1 KGHSH, CDR2 LQKENI. Trimming removed 3 bases from V and 2 bases from J; junction bases left unmatched: 5. The CDR3 region is CASSPGQVLTDTQYF. CDR3 sequence (DNA): TGTGCCAGCTCACCCGGACAGGTCCTCACAGATACGCAGTATTTT. Looking up the rest from reference TRBV18 and TRBJ2-3 gives the full variable domain: NAGVMQNPRHLVRRRGQEARLRCSPMKGHSHVYWYRQLPEEGLKFMVYLQKENIIDESGMPKERFSAEFPKEGPSILRIQQVVRGDSAAYFCASSPGQVLTDTQYFGPGTRLTVL.

V and J are TRBV4-1 and TRBJ2-3; no firm D call. The V gene's germline CDR1 is MGHRA and CDR2 YSYEKL. This CDR3 is built from 16 residues. V lost 1 base and J lost 2, with 13 bases in between. The CDR3 nucleotides read TGCGCCAGCAGCCAAGCGACTCCCCCCCTCACAGATACGCAGTATTTT. Translation: CASSQATPPLTDTQYF.

The rearrangement links TRBV13 to TRBJ1-1, with 9 bases matching TRBD1. This CDR3 spans 17 amino acids. V gave up 1 base and J gave up 2 bases; unmatched junction bases: 8. Germline lookup yields CDR1 PRHDT and CDR2 FYEKMQ (reference sequence). This CDR3 reads CASSLVSGTGSNTEAFF. The CDR3 region has the DNA TGTGCCAGCAGCTTAGTATCCGGGACAGGGTCAAACACTGAAGCTTTCTTT.

This clone has a handful of counts. The CDR3 protein is CASHPTGAGNTIYF. The CDR3 coding sequence is TGTGCCTCCCACCCTACGGGGGCTGGAAACACCATATATTTT. J is TRBJ1-3 and V is TRBV6-5, with a possible D match to TRBD1 (5 bases). Trimming took off 11 bases at V and 2 bases at J, with 16 bases between the two ends. Germline CDR1 is MNHEY and CDR2 is SVGAGI. The CDR3 is made up of 14 amino acids.

The chain joins TRBV6-6 to TRBJ1-1, with 11 bases matching TRBD1. CDR3 size: 15 residues. Germline V gene sequence: CDR1 MNHNY, CDR2 SVGAGI (reference sequence). Trimming at V came to 4 bases and at J to 5 bases, leaving 6 bases not matched to a gene. CDR3 in DNA: TGTGCCAGCAGTTCCACGGGACAGGGGGTGACTGAAGCTTTCTTT. Translating it yields CASSSTGQGVTEAFF.

The chain is built from TRBV4-1 and TRBJ2-3; 14 nucleotides line up with TRBD2. The CDR3 length is 20 residues. The germline CDR1 and CDR2 sequences are MGHRA and YSYEKL. The V and J ends lost 0 bases and 0 bases, in that order; junction bases with no gene match: 8. The CDR3 is CASSQDPGLAGVTSTDTQYF. The CDR3 DNA reads as TGCGCCAGCAGCCAAGATCCGGGACTAGCGGGGGTTACTAGCACAGATACGCAGTATTTT.

The sample holds one count of this clone. The rearrangement uses TRBV5-1 and TRBJ2-3; D may be TRBD2 (6 bases). Trimming left V 0 bases short and J 3 bases short, with 11 bases between. There are 15 residues in the CDR3. The germline V gene encodes CDR1 SGHRS and CDR2 YFSETQ. The DNA of the CDR3 is TGCGCCAGCAGCTTGGGGACTATACGAACAGATACGCAGTATTTT. Translation: CASSLGTIRTDTQYF.

Concerning this clone itself: One junction end does not reproduce the germline sequence, and a read error may be involved. The V call is TRBV7-9, the J call TRBJ1-5; 10 bases map to TRBD1. The CDR3 is 16 amino acids. The germline gives CDR1 SEHNR, CDR2 FQNEAQ (reference sequence). DNA for the CDR3: TGTTCCAGCAGCTTTTGGGGACAGGGGTTCGAGCAGCCCCAGCATTTT. As protein: CSSSFWGQGFEQPQHF.

J is TRBJ1-6 and V is TRBV25-1; 8 nucleotides match TRBD1. Germline V gene sequence: CDR1 MGHDK, CDR2 SYGVNS. The CDR3 covers 13 residues. The junction had 1 base not matched to a gene; V was cut back by 6 bases and J by 6 bases. CDR3 in DNA: TGTGCCAGCAGGGACAGGGCTAATTCACCCCTCCACTTT. It yields the protein CASRDRANSPLHF.

There are a few counts of this clone. This chain uses TRBV4-2 with TRBJ1-4; D unclear. Germline CDR1 and CDR2: LGHNA and YNFKEQ. V was trimmed by 0 bases and J by 3 bases, leaving 8 bases between them. The CDR3 spans 15 residues. The CDR3: CASSQDGRSNEKLFF. The CDR3 DNA reads TGTGCCAGCAGCCAAGATGGCCGCTCTAATGAAAAACTGTTTTTT.

The chain uses TRBV7-9 and TRBJ2-7; no definite D call. The CDR3 is 13 amino acids. Germline CDR1 and CDR2: SEHNR and FQNEAQ (reference sequence). V dropped 3 bases and J dropped 0 bases, with 6 bases sitting between them. This CDR3 is CASSFTSSYEQYF. CDR3 DNA: TGTGCCAGCAGCTTCACCAGCTCCTACGAGCAGTACTTC.

This clone was seen once. This chain connects TRBV18 to TRBJ1-1; 9 bases match TRBD1. The germline V gene encodes CDR1 KGHSH and CDR2 LQKENI. The CDR3 length is 13 residues. Unmatched junction bases numbered 2, after V lost 8 bases and J lost 1 base. Here the CDR3 DNA reads TGTGCCAGCCTACAGGGGGCGAACACTGAAGCTTTCTTT. Translating gives CASLQGANTEAFF.

The V and J genes are TRBV6-5 and TRBJ2-7; 9 bases match TRBD1. After removal of 4 bases from V and 5 bases from J, the junction contained 3 bases not matched to a gene. The CDR3 sequence is 13 residues long. Germline V CDR1 and CDR2: MNHEY, SVGAGI. CDR3 residues: CASSSRDRDEQYF. The CDR3 coding sequence is TGTGCCAGCAGTTCCCGGGACAGGGACGAGCAGTACTTC.

CDR3 nucleotide sequence: TGTGCCAGCAGTGCAACACAGGGGGCTGGGACTGAAGCTTTCTTT. Amino acids: CASSATQGAGTEAFF. The chain combines TRBV6-1 with TRBJ1-1; 9 bases line up with TRBD1. Trimming cost V 4 bases and J 5 bases; bases outside gene matches: 8. Germline V lookup: CDR1 MNHNS, CDR2 SASEGT. The CDR3 sequence is 15 residues long.

J is TRBJ2-2 and V is TRBV28, with D possibly being TRBD2 (7 bases). Trimming pared 8 bases from V and 2 bases from J, leaving 12 bases between. The CDR3 has 14 amino acids. CDR1 is MDHEN and CDR2 is SYDVKM in the germline V gene. CDR3 in amino acids: CASGGASNTGELFF. As DNA, the CDR3 is TGTGCCAGCGGGGGGGCGTCCAACACCGGGGAGCTGTTTTTT. Filled out from reference TRBV28 and TRBJ2-2, the complete variable domain reads DVKVTQSSRYLVKRTGEKVFLECVQDMDHENMFWYRQDPGLGLRLIYFSYDVKMKEKGDIPEGYSVSREKKERFSLILESASTNQTSMYLCASGGASNTGELFFGEGSRLTVL.

V and J are TRBV28 and TRBJ2-7; tentatively, D is TRBD2 (5 bases). Trimming took off 10 bases at V and 2 bases at J, with 15 bases between the two ends. CDR3 length equals 13 residues. In germline, CDR1 is MDHEN, CDR2 SYDVKM. CDR3: CATERVSPYEQYF. CDR3 DNA sequence: TGTGCCACCGAGAGGGTGAGCCCCTACGAGCAGTACTTC. The full variable domain, with the rest looked up from reference TRBV28 and TRBJ2-7, is DVKVTQSSRYLVKRTGEKVFLECVQDMDHENMFWYRQDPGLGLRLIYFSYDVKMKEKGDIPEGYSVSREKKERFSLILESASTNQTSMYLCATERVSPYEQYFGPGTRLTVT.

The table lists this clone with a few counts. The chain joins TRBV2 to TRBJ2-1; TRBD2 matches at 10 bases. Germline V CDR1 and CDR2: SNHLY, FYNNEI. The CDR3 length is 15 residues. J gave up 3 bases and V 8 bases, and 7 bases lay outside the gene matches. CDR3 nucleotide sequence: TGTGCCAGCCTTTCCCTAGCGGGGGTCTACAATGAGCAGTTCTTC. This sequence encodes CASLSLAGVYNEQFF.

The rearrangement links TRBV7-3 to TRBJ2-5; 10 bases are a match to TRBD2. V was clipped by 1 base and J by 2 bases; unmatched bases: 7. From germline, CDR1 is SGHTA and CDR2 FQGTGA. The CDR3 is made up of 17 amino acids. CDR3 nucleotides: TGTGCCAGCAGCTTAATATTGCTAGCGGGGGTTCAAGAGACCCAGTACTTC. As protein: CASSLILLAGVQETQYF.